The 2 T cell receptor beta chains presented below share a single source sample, sequenced in a study of regulatory T cells in long-lasting Graves disease. Construction of the TCR beta libraries employed iRepertoire HTBI primers in conjunction with Arm-PCR of CDR3 regions. One entry per CDR3 protein, called by TCRdb with MiXCR from the multiplex PCR reads. The sample contains hundreds of thousands of distinct CDR3 sequences, around 17% of which appear only once. Time point of the sample: newly diagnosed GD, antithyroid drugs for less than 3 months. PBMCs provided the RNA from which the TCR library was made. The data also belong to a second study, concerning T cells in Graves' hyperthyroidism and ophthalmopathy.

This material consisted of peripheral blood mononuclear cells (PBMCs), taken at new diagnosis, from a patient treated with antithyroid drugs. The receptors shown here come from a woman in her 30s with Graves disease.

This clonotype was observed many times. The CDR3 DNA sequence: TGTGCCAGCAAAGACTACAATGAGCAGTTCTTC. Translation gives CASKDYNEQFF. This chain uses TRBV28 with TRBJ2-1; D unclear. CDR1 and CDR2 (germline): MDHEN, SYDVKM. This CDR3 is built from 11 residues. V was clipped by 7 bases and J by 3 bases, with 4 bases between them.

This clonotype was seen repeatedly, ten times or more. J is TRBJ2-7 and V is TRBV28; TRBD2 matches at 13 bases. This CDR3 is built from 17 residues. Losses at the gene ends were 3 bases for V and 6 bases for J; bases not matched to a gene: 11. Looked up from germline, CDR1 is MDHEN and CDR2 is SYDVKM. CDR3 loop: CASSFMFGLAGVAEQYF. As DNA, the CDR3 is TGTGCCAGCAGTTTTATGTTCGGACTAGCGGGAGTCGCCGAGCAGTACTTC. Together with reference TRBV28 and TRBJ2-7, the CDR3 gives the full variable domain: DVKVTQSSRYLVKRTGEKVFLECVQDMDHENMFWYRQDPGLGLRLIYFSYDVKMKEKGDIPEGYSVSREKKERFSLILESASTNQTSMYLCASSFMFGLAGVAEQYFGPGTRLTVT.